Detailed here is one T cell receptor beta chain. What this receptor recognizes is not known. No clone much larger than this one lies a single base away; base qualities are absent. This entry is derived from a study of T cell changes during pregnancy in multiple sclerosis (dated by TCRdb to between 2019 and 2020). Background on the whole study: The study looked at changes in the T cell repertoire across pregnancy in women with multiple sclerosis.

Libraries came from the immunoSEQ multiplex PCR assay. Here the immuneACCESS table is served through TCRdb, limited to in-frame sequences with V and J called. Missing clones are a known gap in these copies; in checked studies unresolved V genes cover under half, and the rest lacks a known reason. This sample gives tens of thousands of clones in total; around 93% of them show up just once. In total, the top ten clones hold less than 3.5% of the sample. V is shortened by 5 bases, J by 5 bases, and the region joining them spans 19 bases. The CDR3 contains 15 residues, cysteine and phenylalanine counted. The sequence is cut down to CDR3 DNA, 45 bases in frame from base 1. Sequences SQVTM (CDR1) and ANQGSEA (CDR2) are obtained from the germline V gene.

This receptor chain uses TRBV29-1 and TRBJ2-1; TRBD1 is possibly the D segment (6 matching bases). The sequence came from a female donor with multiple sclerosis, enrolled in a pregnancy study. The material was CD8+ T cells from peripheral blood mononuclear cells, obtained in the second trimester of pregnancy. CDR3 sequence: CSVRLQGSPDNEQFF. Read as DNA, the sequence is TGCAGCGTTCGACTTCAGGGGTCCCCCGACAATGAGCAGTTCTTC.